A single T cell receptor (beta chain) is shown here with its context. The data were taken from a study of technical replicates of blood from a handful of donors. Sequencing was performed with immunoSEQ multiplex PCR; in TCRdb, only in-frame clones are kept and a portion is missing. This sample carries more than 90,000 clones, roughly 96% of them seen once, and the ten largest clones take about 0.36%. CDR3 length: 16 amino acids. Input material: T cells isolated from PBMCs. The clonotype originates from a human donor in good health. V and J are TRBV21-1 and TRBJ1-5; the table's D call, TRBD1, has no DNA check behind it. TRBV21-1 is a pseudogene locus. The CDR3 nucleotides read TGTGCCAGCAGCACTTATAGACAGGAGTTAGGTCAGCCCCAGCATTTT. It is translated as CASSTYRQELGQPQHF.